This TCR beta chain was recorded in a study of OX40 agonist ivuxolimab in advanced cancers. Some clones are missing from TCRdb's copy, which holds only in-frame ones; the method was immunoSEQ multiplex PCR. The data contain 100,000 or so clones, 65% to 90% of them singletons. The V and J ends lost 6 bases and 0 bases respectively, with 15 bases between them. CDR3 length equals 16 residues. The germline gives CDR1 SNHLY, CDR2 FYNNEI. Here the sequenced sample was CD4+ or CD8+ T cells sorted from blood, taken in a trial of the OX40 agonist ivuxolimab. The gene calls are TRBV2 and TRBJ1-3; a possible D gene is TRBD1 (5 bases). The receptor's source is an adult with an advanced solid tumor such as melanoma, head and neck, liver or kidney cancer. This CDR3 reads CASSDEGRNSGNTIYF. CDR3 DNA: TGTGCCAGCAGCGATGAGGGACGGAACTCTGGAAACACCATATATTTT.